This is a list of T cell receptor beta chains from one sample in a study of blood T cell repertoires in COVID-19. Profiling relied on immunoSEQ multiplex PCR, and the TCRdb table lists in-frame clones only, not all of them. The sample lists around 140,000 clones, 87% seen once, with around 6.3% in the top ten. Sequencing was done on a sample of peripheral blood. All receptors come from an older man with acute or convalescent COVID-19. CDR3s include the opening cysteine and the closing phenylalanine or tryptophan. The D gene is left open where the match is weak. Only some rows state a clone size, as once, few, many or a class for expanded clones.

V gene,clone size,D gene,CDR3 length,J gene,CDR3 DNA,CDR3 protein
TRBV5-1,-,-,17,TRBJ1-1,TGCGCCAGCAGCTTGGCCCCCGGGGTAGGACAGACCACTGAAGCTTTCTTT,CASSLAPGVGQTTEAFF
TRBV6-6,-,-,14,TRBJ1-5,TGTGCCAGCAGTTTAAGGGGGAACGGTCAGCCCCAGCATTTT,CASSLRGNGQPQHF
TRBV6-2/TRBV6-3,-,TRBD2,18,TRBJ2-1,TGTGCCAGCAGTTACTCCGACTCTCTTAGCGGGACCTACAATGAGCAGTTCTTC,CASSYSDSLSGTYNEQFF
TRBV14,-,TRBD2,16,TRBJ2-5,TGTGCCAGCAGCCAAGATGCGGGGGTGCGCCAAGAGACCCAGTACTTC,CASSQDAGVRQETQYF
TRBV5-5,-,TRBD1,14,TRBJ1-5,TGTGCCAGCAGCGGCCGAACAGGGGGACAGCCCCAGCATTTT,CASSGRTGGQPQHF
TRBV27,-,-,13,TRBJ2-7,TGTGCCAGCAGGCCCGCAGGCCGGGGCGAGCAGTACTTC,CASRPAGRGEQYF
TRBV29-1,-,-,11,TRBJ2-1,TGCAGCGCCGCGCGGGATAATGAGCAGTTCTTC,CSAARDNEQFF
TRBV24-1,few,-,12,TRBJ2-7,TGTGCCACCAGTTCAAGCGGGTACGAGCAGTACTTC,CATSSSGYEQYF
TRBV29-1,-,-,14,TRBJ2-2,TGCAGCGGCACACGCGGTTCAAACACCGGGGAGCTGTTTTTT,CSGTRGSNTGELFF
TRBV5-1,-,TRBD1,16,TRBJ1-2,TGCGCCAGCAGCTGGACAGGGGGTCTCTCTTACTATGGCTACACCTTC,CASSWTGGLSYYGYTF
TRBV27,once,-,17,TRBJ1-5,TGTGCCAGCAGTCCCACCCGGGGGGGGAGTAGCAATCAGCCCCAGCATTTT,CASSPTRGGSSNQPQHF
TRBV24-1,-,-,14,TRBJ1-1,TGTGCCACCAACCGACAGGAATTGAACACTGAAGCTTTCTTT,CATNRQELNTEAFF
TRBV19,-,TRBD2,14,TRBJ2-7,TGTGCCAGTAGTAGCTCTAGCGGGATCCACGAGCAGTACTTC,CASSSSSGIHEQYF
TRBV20-1,-,TRBD1,14,TRBJ1-3,TGCAGTGCTAGTAGGGCAGGGGGCGCGGACACCATATATTTT,CSASRAGGADTIYF
TRBV27,-,-,15,TRBJ1-6,TGTGCCAGCAGTTTATCACAGGGATATAATTCACCCCTCCACTTT,CASSLSQGYNSPLHF
TRBV5-6,-,TRBD1,14,TRBJ1-5,TGTGCCAGCAGCTTGGGAGGGACAGGGAAGCCCCAGCATTTT,CASSLGGTGKPQHF
TRBV2,-,TRBD1,14,TRBJ1-5,TGTGCCAGCAATGGACAGGGGGTCAATCAGCCCCAGCATTTT,CASNGQGVNQPQHF
TRBV2,-,TRBD2,18,TRBJ2-2,TGTGCCAGCAGGGGACCCCGGACTAGCGGGGAGAACACCGGGGAGCTGTTTTTT,CASRGPRTSGENTGELFF
TRBV2,-,TRBD1,13,TRBJ2-7,TGTGCCAGCAACCGGGACAGGAATTACGAGCAGTACTTC,CASNRDRNYEQYF
TRBV3-1/TRBV3-2,-,TRBD1,14,TRBJ1-1,TGTGCCAGCAGCTACGGACAGGGGGTTACTGAAGCTTTCTTT,CASSYGQGVTEAFF
TRBV3-1/TRBV3-2,-,TRBD1,12,TRBJ1-6,TGTGCCAGCAGCCTACTCGACAGGGACCTCCACTTT,CASSLLDRDLHF
TRBV18,once,-,14,TRBJ1-5,TGTGCCAGCTCACCGCCCGGGGTAAATCAGCCCCAGCATTTT,CASSPPGVNQPQHF
TRBV18,-,TRBD1,14,TRBJ2-7,TGTGCCAGCTCATCCGGACAGGGCAAATACGAGCAGTACTTC,CASSSGQGKYEQYF
TRBV5-4,-,-,13,TRBJ1-6,TGTGCCAGCGGGGCCGCCAAGAATTCACCCCTCCACTTT,CASGAAKNSPLHF
TRBV28,-,-,13,TRBJ1-2,TGTGCCAGCGTACCGCGCGGAGGGCGCGGCTACACCTTC,CASVPRGGRGYTF
TRBV19,-,-,11,TRBJ2-7,TGTGCCAATGTCTGCGAGGACGAGCAGTACTTC,CANVCEDEQYF
TRBV19,-,TRBD2,15,TRBJ2-3,TGTGCCAGTAGTCCCCAACTAGCGGGAGCCGATACGCAGTATTTT,CASSPQLAGADTQYF
TRBV28,few,-,15,TRBJ2-7,TGTGCCAGCAGTTTGGGCCCGAGGGTAGCCTACGAGCAGTACTTC,CASSLGPRVAYEQYF
TRBV2,-,TRBD2,15,TRBJ2-1,TGTGCCAGCAGCGGACTAGCGGGAAGGTCGAATGAGCAGTTCTTC,CASSGLAGRSNEQFF
TRBV28,-,-,17,TRBJ2-2,TGTGCCAGCACCACTCTAAGTGGTAGCCTAGATCGGGGGGAGCTGTTTTTT,CASTTLSGSLDRGELFF
TRBV7-6,-,-,16,TRBJ2-5,TGTGCCAGCAGCTTTCCCACAGGGGGGGCGGAAGAGACCCAGTACTTC,CASSFPTGGAEETQYF
TRBV28,-,-,12,TRBJ2-1,TGTGCCAGCAGTTTTCGGGACAATGAGCAGTTCTTC,CASSFRDNEQFF
TRBV5-1,-,-,12,TRBJ2-3,TGCGCCAGCAGCTTTTTGGGAGGTACGCAGTATTTT,CASSFLGGTQYF
TRBV10-3,-,TRBD1,13,TRBJ1-3,TGTGCCAGCTGGACAGGGAACGGAAACACCATATATTTT,CASWTGNGNTIYF
TRBV11-3,-,-,15,TRBJ1-1,TGTGCCAGCAGCCCCCCGGCTGAGGAGAACACTGAAGCTTTCTTT,CASSPPAEENTEAFF
TRBV24-1,-,-,13,TRBJ2-5,TGTGCCACCAGTGATGAGGTCCCAGAGACCCAGTACTTC,CATSDEVPETQYF
TRBV2,-,TRBD1,15,TRBJ1-2,TGTGCCAGCAGGGGGGACAGGGGCCTCCGGGGAGGCTACACCTTC,CASRGDRGLRGGYTF
TRBV5-8,-,-,16,TRBJ1-1,TGTGCCAGCAGCTTGGGAACGGGGGGGGCTAACACTGAAGCTTTCTTT,CASSLGTGGANTEAFF
TRBV7-8,-,TRBD2,14,TRBJ2-5,TGTGCCAGCAGCGCGGGGACTAGCGGAGAGACCCAGTACTTC,CASSAGTSGETQYF
TRBV18,-,TRBD2,17,TRBJ2-2,TGTGCCAGCTCTCTCACTAGCGGGAGTGTGAACACCGGGGAGCTGTTTTTT,CASSLTSGSVNTGELFF
TRBV6-1,-,-,12,TRBJ2-3,TGTGCCAGCAGTGAACGCGGGGACACGCAGTATTTT,CASSERGDTQYF
TRBV7-2,-,TRBD2,15,TRBJ2-5,TGTGCCAGCACATTCGCAGCGGGGGGGTTGGAGACCCAGTACTTC,CASTFAAGGLETQYF
TRBV9,-,TRBD2,16,TRBJ2-3,TGTGCCAGCAGCGTAGGTTCGGGAGGTTCGGCAGATACGCAGTATTTT,CASSVGSGGSADTQYF
TRBV19,-,-,16,TRBJ1-1,TGTGCCAGTAGTACCCCGGGCCGGGACTCCCCGCGTGAAGCTTTCTTT,CASSTPGRDSPREAFF
TRBV5-8,-,-,14,TRBJ1-6,TGTGCCAGCAGCCGAGGGAACAGGGAAACATCCTTCCACTTT,CASSRGNRETSFHF
TRBV20-1,-,TRBD2,17,TRBJ2-5,TGCAGTGCTAGTGGACTAGCGGCCCGGCCAGGTCAGGAGACCCAGTACTTC,CSASGLAARPGQETQYF
TRBV27,-,TRBD2,13,TRBJ2-1,TGTGCCAGCAGCGGGACTAGCGGGGCAGAGCAGTTCTTC,CASSGTSGAEQFF
TRBV6-5,-,-,15,TRBJ1-4,TGTGCCAGCAGACCGGACAGTGCAACTAATGAAAAACTGTTTTTT,CASRPDSATNEKLFF
TRBV5-1,once,TRBD2,17,TRBJ2-3,TGCGCCAGCAGCTTGGTACCGAGCGGGGCTAGCACAGATACGCAGTATTTT,CASSLVPSGASTDTQYF
TRBV19,-,TRBD2,15,TRBJ2-2,TGTGCCAGTAGTGGACTAGCGGGATACACCGGGGAGCTGTTTTTT,CASSGLAGYTGELFF
TRBV29-1,-,TRBD2,17,TRBJ2-7,TGCAGCGTTGAAGATCAGTACGCGACTAGCGGTACCTACGAGCAGTACTTC,CSVEDQYATSGTYEQYF
TRBV28,-,TRBD1,14,TRBJ2-3,TGTGCCAGCAGACCCGGGACAGGGACAGATACGCAGTATTTT,CASRPGTGTDTQYF
TRBV11-3,-,TRBD2,15,TRBJ2-2,TGTGCCAGCGGAGGGTTAGCGGGAGACACCGGGGAGCTGTTTTTT,CASGGLAGDTGELFF
TRBV19,-,-,14,TRBJ1-1,TGTGCCAGTAGCGTGACTCTTATGAACACTGAAGCTTTCTTT,CASSVTLMNTEAFF
TRBV14,-,-,16,TRBJ2-1,TGTGCCAGCAGCCAAGATAAATTAGCGGCCTACAATGAGCAGTTCTTC,CASSQDKLAAYNEQFF
TRBV11-2,-,TRBD2,16,TRBJ2-5,TGTGCCAGCAGCGCCGGGACTAGCGGGGCCGGAGAGACCCAGTACTTC,CASSAGTSGAGETQYF